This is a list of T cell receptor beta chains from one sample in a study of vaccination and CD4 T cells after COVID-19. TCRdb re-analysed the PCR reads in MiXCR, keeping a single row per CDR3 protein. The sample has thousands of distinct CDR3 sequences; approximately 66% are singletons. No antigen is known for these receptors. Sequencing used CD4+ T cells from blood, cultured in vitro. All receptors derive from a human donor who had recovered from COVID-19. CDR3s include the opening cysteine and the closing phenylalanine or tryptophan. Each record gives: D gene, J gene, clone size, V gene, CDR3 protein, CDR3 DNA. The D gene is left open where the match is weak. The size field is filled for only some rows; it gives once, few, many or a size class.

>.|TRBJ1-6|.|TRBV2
CASRVRGLGTYNSPLHF
TGTGCCAGCAGGGTCCGTGGGCTGGGCACCTATAATTCACCCCTCCACTTT
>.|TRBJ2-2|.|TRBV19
CASSNRNTGELFF
TGTGCCAGTAGTAACCGGAACACCGGGGAGCTGTTTTTT
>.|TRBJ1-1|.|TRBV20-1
CSARVDLDTEAFF
TGCAGTGCTAGAGTTGATTTGGACACTGAAGCTTTCTTT
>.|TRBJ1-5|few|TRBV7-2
CASSYNLGGQPQHF
TGTGCCAGCAGCTACAACCTGGGGGGCCAGCCCCAGCATTTT
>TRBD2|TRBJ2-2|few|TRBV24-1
CATSDPGLAPTGELFF
TGTGCCACCAGTGATCCGGGACTAGCGCCGACCGGGGAGCTGTTTTTT
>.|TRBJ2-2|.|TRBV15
CATSSRGEFTGELFF
TGTGCCACCAGCTCTCGAGGGGAATTCACCGGGGAGCTGTTTTTT
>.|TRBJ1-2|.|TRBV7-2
CASSAERRPAGYTF
TGTGCCAGCAGCGCAGAACGGAGGCCGGCTGGCTACACCTTC
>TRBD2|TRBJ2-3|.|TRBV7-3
CASSLMVAGAGDTQYF
TGTGCCAGCAGCTTAATGGTGGCGGGAGCGGGCGATACGCAGTATTTT
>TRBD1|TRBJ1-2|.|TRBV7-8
CASSHHRDRGPYGYTF
TGTGCCAGCAGCCACCACCGGGACAGGGGGCCCTATGGCTACACCTTC
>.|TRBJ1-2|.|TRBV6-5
CASSYRPETYGYTF
TGTGCCAGCAGTTACCGGCCAGAGACCTATGGCTACACCTTC
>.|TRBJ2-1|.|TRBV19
CASGPNSYNEQFF
TGTGCCAGTGGGCCCAACTCCTACAATGAGCAGTTCTTC
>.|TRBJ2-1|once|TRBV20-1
CSARARGKRYYGEQFF
TGCAGTGCTAGAGCCCGTGGGAAACGGTATTACGGCGAGCAGTTCTTC
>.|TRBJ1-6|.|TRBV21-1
CARNLSGTRYNSPLHF
TGTGCCAGAAACCTCTCCGGGACAAGATATAATTCACCCCTCCACTTT
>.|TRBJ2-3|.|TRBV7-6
CASSPLSERASTDTQYF
TGTGCCAGCAGCCCCCTCTCGGAGCGGGCTAGCACAGATACGCAGTATTTT
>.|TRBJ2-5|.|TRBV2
CASSWATGQTQYF
TGTGCCAGCAGTTGGGCCACCGGGCAGACCCAGTACTTC
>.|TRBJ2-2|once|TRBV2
CASIRGIEDTGELFF
TGTGCCAGCATCCGGGGGATTGAGGACACCGGGGAGCTGTTTTTT
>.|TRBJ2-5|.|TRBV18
CASVRDRQETQYF
TGTGCCAGCGTCCGGGACCGACAAGAGACCCAGTACTTC
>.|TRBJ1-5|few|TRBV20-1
CSARSGGNQPQHF
TGCAGTGCTAGATCGGGGGGCAATCAGCCCCAGCATTTT
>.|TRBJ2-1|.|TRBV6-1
CASRSNPAYNEQFF
TGTGCCAGCAGAAGCAATCCCGCCTACAATGAGCAGTTCTTC
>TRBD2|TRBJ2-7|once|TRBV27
CASSLFGGGTYEQYF
TGTGCCAGCAGTTTATTTGGCGGGGGAACCTACGAGCAGTACTTC
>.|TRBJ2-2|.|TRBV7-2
CASSLASEGELFF
TGTGCCAGCAGCTTAGCGTCGGAAGGGGAGCTGTTTTTT
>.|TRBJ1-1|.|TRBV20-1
CSAQRDSTEAFF
TGCAGTGCCCAGAGGGATTCCACTGAAGCTTTCTTT
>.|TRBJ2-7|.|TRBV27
CASSLLPGGPYEQYF
TGTGCCAGCAGTTTGCTGCCGGGGGGCCCCTACGAGCAGTACTTC
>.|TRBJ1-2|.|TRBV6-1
CASKRGYDYGYTF
TGTGCCAGCAAAAGGGGTTACGACTATGGCTACACCTTC
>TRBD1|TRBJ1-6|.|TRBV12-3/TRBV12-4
CASSRKGARGSPLHF
TGTGCCAGCAGTAGGAAGGGGGCGCGAGGTTCACCCCTCCACTTT
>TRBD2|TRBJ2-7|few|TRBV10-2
CASSSTSGYEQYF
TGCGCCAGCAGTTCGACTAGCGGGTACGAGCAGTACTTC
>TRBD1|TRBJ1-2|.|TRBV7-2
CASSRDRVTNYGYTF
TGTGCCAGCAGCCGGGACAGAGTGACTAACTATGGCTACACCTTC
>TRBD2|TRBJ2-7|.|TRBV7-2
CASSLQRGGTYEQYF
TGTGCCAGCAGCCTCCAGCGGGGGGGAACCTACGAGCAGTACTTC
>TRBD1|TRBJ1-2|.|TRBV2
CATSTGANYGYTF
TGTGCCACCTCGACAGGGGCTAACTATGGCTACACCTTC
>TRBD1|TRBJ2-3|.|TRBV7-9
CASSLARGRTDTQYF
TGTGCCAGCAGCTTAGCAAGGGGGCGCACAGATACGCAGTATTTT
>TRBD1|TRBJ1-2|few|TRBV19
CASNEDRDRGYTF
TGTGCCAGTAATGAGGACAGGGACCGGGGCTACACCTTC
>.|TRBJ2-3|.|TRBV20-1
CSAPPIVGSTDTQYF
TGCAGTGCTCCCCCGATCGTCGGCAGCACAGATACGCAGTATTTT
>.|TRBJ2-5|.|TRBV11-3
CASSSAGSLAVTQYF
TGTGCCAGCAGCTCGGCGGGCTCCCTGGCGGTAACCCAGTACTTC
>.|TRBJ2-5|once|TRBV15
CATSRETDTGQETQYF
TGTGCCACCAGCAGAGAGACGGATACTGGACAAGAGACCCAGTACTTC
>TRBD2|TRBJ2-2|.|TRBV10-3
CAISAERGLTGELFF
TGTGCCATCAGTGCGGAGCGGGGGTTAACCGGGGAGCTGTTTTTT
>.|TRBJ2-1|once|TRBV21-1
CASSKPSWDVQFF
TGTGCCAGCAGCAAACCAAGTTGGGATGTGCAGTTCTTC
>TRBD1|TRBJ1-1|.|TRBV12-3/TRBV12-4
CASRGQGGRNTEAFF
TGTGCCAGCAGGGGACAGGGAGGGAGGAACACTGAAGCTTTCTTT
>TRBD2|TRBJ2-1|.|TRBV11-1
CASSLSRGRGGSYNEQFF
TGTGCCAGCAGCTTATCCCGGGGGAGGGGAGGGTCCTACAATGAGCAGTTCTTC
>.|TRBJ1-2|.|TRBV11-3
CASSLAHRTYGYTF
TGTGCCAGCAGCTTAGCGCACAGAACATATGGCTACACCTTC
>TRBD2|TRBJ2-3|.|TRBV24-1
CATSDSDRAGDTQYF
TGTGCCACCAGTGATTCCGACAGAGCGGGGGATACGCAGTATTTT
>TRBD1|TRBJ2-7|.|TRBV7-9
CASSFDRDYEQYF
TGTGCCAGCAGCTTTGACAGGGACTACGAGCAGTACTTC
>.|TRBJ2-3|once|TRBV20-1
CSARPAASTDTQYF
TGCAGTGCTAGGCCAGCGGCTAGCACAGATACGCAGTATTTT
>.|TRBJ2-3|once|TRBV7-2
CASSPTDWYTQYF
TGTGCCAGCAGCCCTACCGACTGGTATACGCAGTATTTT
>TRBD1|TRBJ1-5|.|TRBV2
CASRSGQFWQPQHF
TGTGCCAGCAGGTCGGGACAGTTCTGGCAGCCCCAGCATTTT
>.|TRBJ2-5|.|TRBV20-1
CSARDARGVQETQYF
TGCAGTGCTAGAGATGCCAGGGGAGTACAAGAGACCCAGTACTTC
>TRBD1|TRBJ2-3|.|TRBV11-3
CASSPRTGSNADTQYF
TGTGCCAGCAGCCCCAGGACAGGGTCGAATGCAGATACGCAGTATTTT
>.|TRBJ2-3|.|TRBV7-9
CASSFSAVTDTQYF
TGTGCCAGCAGCTTTTCTGCGGTGACAGATACGCAGTATTTT
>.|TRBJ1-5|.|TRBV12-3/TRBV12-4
CASSLDRVSNQPQHF
TGTGCCAGCAGTTTAGACAGGGTGAGCAATCAGCCCCAGCATTTT
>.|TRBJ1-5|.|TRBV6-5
CASSSGRWGEPQHF
TGTGCCAGCAGTTCCGGGCGGTGGGGCGAGCCCCAGCATTTT
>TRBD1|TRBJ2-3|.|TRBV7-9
CVSSSYRGVADTQYF
TGTGTCAGCAGTTCCTACAGGGGGGTGGCAGATACGCAGTATTTT
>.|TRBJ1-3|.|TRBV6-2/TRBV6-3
CASSYKGSGNTIYF
TGTGCCAGCAGTTACAAGGGATCTGGAAACACCATATATTTT
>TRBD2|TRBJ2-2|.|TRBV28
CASKSRSIAGGWNTGELFF
TGTGCCAGCAAGAGTCGATCCATAGCGGGAGGGTGGAACACCGGGGAGCTGTTTTTT
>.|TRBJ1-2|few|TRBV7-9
CASSFLSGYGYTF
TGTGCCAGCAGCTTTTTATCCGGTTATGGCTACACCTTC
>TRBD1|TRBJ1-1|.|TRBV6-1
CASSLTSPGTGSPENTEAFF
TGTGCCAGCAGTCTTACTAGTCCCGGGACAGGGTCCCCCGAGAACACTGAAGCTTTCTTT
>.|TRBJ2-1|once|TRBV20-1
CSARLAGSSYNEQFF
TGCAGTGCTAGACTGGCGGGGAGCTCCTACAATGAGCAGTTCTTC
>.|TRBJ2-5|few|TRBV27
CASTRRPGETQYF
TGTGCCAGCACGCGGAGGCCTGGAGAGACCCAGTACTTC
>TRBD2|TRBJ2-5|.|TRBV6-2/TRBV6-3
CASSYLGGRGKETQYF
TGTGCCAGCAGTTACTTGGGCGGGAGGGGTAAAGAGACCCAGTACTTC